Only one count was recorded for the clone carrying this T cell receptor (beta chain). This sample was included in a study of blood T cell repertoires in COVID-19. Across the study: Acute-phase and convalescent COVID-19 samples originated in the United States, Italy and Spain.

V lost 5 bases to trimming and J lost 5 bases, with 12 bases between them. The V gene's germline CDR1 is SEHNR and CDR2 FQNEAQ (reference sequence). The CDR3 sequence is 13 residues long. Original processing notes: Scientists estimated how many nucleated cells there were by amplifying reference gene primers. Clones were read by immunoSEQ multiplex PCR, and TCRdb kept only the in-frame ones, dropping some. Clone size and the V and J calls come from that table; the DNA yielded D and trimming. Among fewer than 350,000 clones listed, around 90% were seen once. The clonotype comes from a man younger than 35 with active or convalescent COVID-19. The chain combines TRBV7-9 with TRBJ1-2, with D perhaps TRBD1 (6 bases). Sequencing used peripheral blood. CDR3 region: CASSLDREYGYTF. The DNA of the CDR3 is TGTGCCAGCAGCCTGGACAGAGAGTATGGCTACACCTTC.